Following are 3 T cell receptor beta chains from one sample sequenced in a study of graft-versus-host responses after intestinal transplantation. Libraries were prepared by immunoSEQ multiplex PCR; TCRdb keeps only in-frame clonotypes and omits some of them. Of tens of thousands of clones detected, about 90% appear once; the ten largest clones hold approximately 0.6%. These TCRs are of unknown antigen specificity. The starting material was unstimulated CD4+ T cells sorted from spleen or lymph node cells, obtained before transplant. All receptors come from a human donor who was the organ donor for an intestinal transplant.

This chain uses TRBV7-3 with TRBJ2-1; 7 bases are a match to TRBD2. CDR1 and CDR2 from the germline V gene are SGHTA and FQGTGA. Losses at the gene ends were 5 bases for V and 8 bases for J; bases not matched to a gene: 9. CDR3 length: 14 residues. The CDR3 DNA is TGTGCCAGCAGCCCGGGACTAAGGCGGGATGAGCAGTTCTTC. Its translation is CASSPGLRRDEQFF.

This sequence joins TRBV6-6 and TRBJ1-1; D is ambiguous. This CDR3 spans 12 amino acids. V lost 6 bases and J 6 bases, leaving 11 bases between the germline ends. The V gene's germline CDR1 is MNHNY and CDR2 SVGAGI (reference sequence). CDR3 coding DNA: TGTGCCAGCAGCGATGGCCGGGCTGAAGCTTTCTTT. Protein: CASSDGRAEAFF.

This clone appeared a single time. This chain connects TRBV7-6 to TRBJ2-1, with D possibly matching TRBD1 (5 bases). This CDR3 spans 16 amino acids. Trimming shortened V by 8 bases and J by 1 base, and 18 bases separated the two germline ends. The germline gives CDR1 SGHVS, CDR2 FNYEAQ. The CDR3 here is CASYDSFAASYNEQFF. CDR3 bases: TGTGCCAGCTACGACAGTTTCGCCGCATCCTACAATGAGCAGTTCTTC. The full variable domain, its missing parts supplied by reference TRBV7-6 and TRBJ2-1, is GAGVSQSPRYKVTKRGQDVALRCDPISGHVSLYWYRQALGQGPEFLTYFNYEAQQDKSGLPNDRFSAERPEGSISTLTIQRTEQRDSAMYRCASYDSFAASYNEQFFGPGTRLTVL.